Shown below are 26 T cell receptor beta chains from a single sample sequenced in a study of PD-1 blockade in mismatch repair-deficient tumors. Produced via immunoSEQ multiplex PCR; TCRdb's table is partial and in-frame only. This table has 100,000 to 150,000 clones, 85% to 90% appearing once. Sequenced here: peripheral blood, sampled roughly 70 weeks after starting pembrolizumab. All receptors derive from an adult with mismatch repair-deficient cancer.

The V gene is TRBV5-1, the J gene TRBJ2-1; TRBD2 aligns across 8 bases. With V trimmed by 2 bases and J by 1 base, 5 bases remained unmatched. From germline, CDR1 is SGHRS and CDR2 YFSETQ. The CDR3 is 16 residues long. CDR3 bases: TGCGCCAGCAGCTTTCCAGCGGGGGTATCCTACAATGAGCAGTTCTTC. Encoded protein: CASSFPAGVSYNEQFF.

This clone appeared once. The J gene is TRBJ2-7, the V gene TRBV10-3; D is possibly TRBD2 (5 bases). CDR1 and CDR2 from the germline V gene are ENHRY and SYGVKD. The CDR3 length is 13 residues. The germline V and J ends were trimmed by 6 bases and 1 base, with 10 bases remaining between them. CDR3 region: CAIRERDSYEQYF. The CDR3 coding sequence is TGTGCCATCAGGGAACGGGATTCCTACGAGCAGTACTTC.

The chain employs TRBV12-5 and TRBJ2-1; no firm D call. Germline lookup yields CDR1 LGHNT and CDR2 FRNRAP. This CDR3 is 15 amino acids long. The V end was cut by 1 base, the J end by 8 bases, with 15 bases between. For the CDR3, the DNA is TGTGCTAGTGGTTTGGGGTCGGCTTGGCCCCATGAGCAGTTCTTC. This sequence encodes CASGLGSAWPHEQFF. The full variable domain, its missing parts supplied by reference TRBV12-5 and TRBJ2-1, is DARVTQTPRHKVTEMGQEVTMRCQPILGHNTVFWYRQTMMQGLELLAYFRNRAPLDDSGMPKDRFSAEMPDATLATLKIQPSEPRDSAVYFCASGLGSAWPHEQFFGPGTRLTVL.

The chain carries TRBV29-1 and TRBJ1-3; 10 bases align to TRBD1. The CDR3 extends over 15 amino acids. With 3 bases clipped from V and 0 bases from J, the junction kept 2 bases outside the gene matches. The V gene's germline CDR1 is SQVTM and CDR2 ANQGSEA. The CDR3 here is CSVEGQGISGNTIYF. The CDR3 DNA reads TGCAGCGTTGAGGGACAGGGGATCTCTGGAAACACCATATATTTT.

V and J are TRBV5-5 and TRBJ2-2; possibly TRBD2 for D (5 bases). V dropped 0 bases and J dropped 8 bases, with 8 bases sitting between them. This CDR3 region has 13 residues. Germline-derived CDR1 and CDR2 are SGHKS and YYEKEE (reference sequence). The CDR3 nucleotides read TGTGCCAGCAGCTTGGCCGGGGTTGGGGAGCTGTTTTTT. It specifies CASSLAGVGELFF.

The chain employs TRBV7-9 and TRBJ1-2, with D possibly TRBD1 on 6 matching bases. Per the germline V gene, CDR1 is SEHNR and CDR2 is FQNEAQ (reference sequence). V lost 4 bases and J lost 6, with 18 bases in between. CDR3 size: 15 residues. CDR3 sequence (DNA): TGTGCCAGCAGCTCCACAGGGTGGGGGGAAGATGGCTACACCTTC. Amino acids: CASSSTGWGEDGYTF.

This chain joins TRBV7-9 and TRBJ2-7; TRBD2 matches 15 bases. This CDR3 is 16 amino acids long. Trimming took 1 base from V and 6 from J; bases not matched to a gene: 4. Germline CDR1 is SEHNR and CDR2 is FQNEAQ (reference sequence). The DNA of the CDR3 is TGTGCCAGCAGCTTAGGGGGACTAGCGGGAGGAGGCGAGCAGTACTTC. It is translated as CASSLGGLAGGGEQYF.

This clone was seen once. The chain joins TRBV7-9 to TRBJ2-4; D may be TRBD2 (5 bases). V lost 1 base and J 9 bases, leaving 19 bases between the germline ends. CDR3 size: 16 residues. Per germline, CDR1 SEHNR and CDR2 FQNEAQ (reference sequence). The CDR3 loop is CASSLGGSDDLGIQYF. CDR3 nucleotide sequence: TGTGCCAGCAGCTTAGGTGGTAGCGACGATCTCGGCATTCAGTACTTC.

The chain is built from TRBV4-3 and TRBJ1-2, with D uncertain. CDR1 is LGHNA and CDR2 is YSLEER in the germline V gene. This CDR3 spans 15 amino acids. V was cut by 1 base and J by 7 bases, with 16 bases left in between. For the CDR3, the DNA is TGCGCCAGCAGCCAAGGGTACATGGGGTTGTCTGGCTACACCTTC. Residues: CASSQGYMGLSGYTF.

This clone is termed medium-sized. V usage is TRBV11-2 and J usage is TRBJ2-7, with D uncertain. The V gene's germline CDR1 is SGHAT and CDR2 FQNNGV. V dropped 0 bases and J dropped 6 bases, with 0 bases sitting between them. The CDR3 is 10 residues long. CDR3 residues: CASSLDEQYF. CDR3 sequence (DNA): TGTGCCAGCAGCTTAGACGAGCAGTACTTC. The variable domain in full, completed from reference TRBV11-2 and TRBJ2-7, reads EAGVAQSPRYKIIEKRQSVAFWCNPISGHATLYWYQQILGQGPKLLIQFQNNGVVDDSQLPKDRFSAERLKGVDSTLKIQPAKLEDSAVYLCASSLDEQYFGPGTRLTVT.

The chain couples TRBV19 to TRBJ2-1; D is possibly TRBD2 (5 bases). V was trimmed by 3 bases and J by 0 bases, leaving 12 bases between them. CDR3 size: 16 residues. Germline assignment: CDR1 LNHDA and CDR2 SQIVND (reference sequence). CDR3 sequence: CASSISRRGSYNEQFF. The CDR3 bases are TGTGCCAGTAGTATTTCGCGACGGGGCTCCTACAATGAGCAGTTCTTC. Full variable domain (outside the CDR3, taken from reference TRBV19 and TRBJ2-1): DGGITQSPKYLFRKEGQNVTLSCEQNLNHDAMYWYRQDPGQGLRLIYYSQIVNDFQKGDIAEGYSVSREKKESFPLTVTSAQKNPTAFYLCASSISRRGSYNEQFFGPGTRLTVL.

This chain links TRBV7-6 with TRBJ1-1, with 7 bases aligning to TRBD1. Germline assignment: CDR1 SGHVS and CDR2 FNYEAQ. Trimming removed 1 base from V and 5 bases from J; junction bases left unmatched: 7. This CDR3 is built from 15 residues. This chain's CDR3 is CASSLGTGGGTEAFF. Written as DNA, the CDR3 is TGTGCCAGCAGCTTAGGGACAGGCGGCGGGACTGAAGCTTTCTTT.

The chain couples TRBV5-1 to TRBJ2-5; tentatively, D is TRBD1 (5 bases). The V gene lost 1 base and the J gene lost 2 bases, with 9 bases spanning the gap. Germline V gives CDR1 SGHRS, CDR2 YFSETQ. The CDR3 spans 14 residues. Here the CDR3 DNA reads TGCGCCAGCAGCTTGTTGAGACAGCAAGAGACCCAGTACTTC. As protein: CASSLLRQQETQYF.

This chain links TRBV7-9 with TRBJ2-7; a weak D match, TRBD2 (7 bases). The V gene lost 11 bases and the J gene lost 2 bases, with 13 bases spanning the gap. This CDR3 region has 12 residues. Germline V gene lookup returns CDR1 SEHNR and CDR2 FQNEAQ (reference sequence). CDR3 sequence: CAGGGETYEQYF. The CDR3 coding sequence is TGTGCCGGAGGGGGGGAGACCTACGAGCAGTACTTC.

The rearrangement uses TRBV5-6 and TRBJ1-3, with 8 nucleotides matching TRBD1. With V trimmed by 4 bases and J by 0 bases, 3 bases remained unmatched. The CDR3 spans 15 residues. Germline V gene sequence: CDR1 SGHDT, CDR2 YYEEEE. This chain's CDR3 is CASSPTGGSGNTIYF. The CDR3 region has the DNA TGTGCCAGCAGCCCTACAGGGGGCTCTGGAAACACCATATATTTT.

V usage is TRBV6-6 and J usage is TRBJ2-5, with D unclear. The CDR3 has 14 residues. Germline CDR1 reads MNHNY; CDR2 reads SVGAGI (reference sequence). Between the trimmed V and J ends, which lost 5 bases and 5 bases, there was a span of 15 bases. CDR3 DNA sequence: TGTGCCAGCAGTCAGGTAGCTGCTGGGGAGACCCAGTACTTC. It is translated as CASSQVAAGETQYF.

The rearrangement joins TRBV21-1 to TRBJ2-7; the table's D call TRBD2 went unverified against the DNA. TRBV21-1 is termed a pseudogene. The CDR3 consists of 17 residues. The CDR3 here is CASRPVAGPTGSYEQYF. The CDR3, as DNA: TGTGCCAGCAGACCCGTCGCGGGACCCACCGGCTCCTACGAGCAGTACTTC.

This clone was picked up a small number of times. CDR3 coding DNA: TGTGCCAGCAGCTCGGTGACCGGGGAGCTGTTTTTT. It translates to CASSSVTGELFF. The chain links TRBV27 to TRBJ2-2; D gene unclear. CDR3 length: 12 amino acids. Germline CDR1 MNHEY, CDR2 SMNVEV (reference sequence). V dropped 6 bases and J dropped 5 bases, with 7 bases sitting between them.

This clone appeared a single time. V gene TRBV5-1 combines with J gene TRBJ2-5; a possible D gene is TRBD2 (5 bases). This CDR3 comprises 16 residues. V lost 1 base, J lost 11 bases, and 24 bases lay in between. Looked up from germline, CDR1 is SGHRS and CDR2 is YFSETQ. CDR3 bases: TGCGCCAGCAGCTTGTACGTGGGCGAGACCCTCGGGGAGCAGTACTTC. Translation gives CASSLYVGETLGEQYF.

In DNA, the CDR3 is TGCGCCAGCAGCCTCGGACGGAATGAGCAGTTCTTC. It yields the protein CASSLGRNEQFF. The V call is TRBV5-1, the J call TRBJ2-1; D is ambiguous. CDR1 and CDR2 (germline): SGHRS, YFSETQ. The CDR3 covers 12 residues. Trimming pared 4 bases from V and 7 bases from J, leaving 9 bases between.

This clone was seen only once. This rearrangement joins TRBV19 to TRBJ2-7; TRBD2 might be the D (7 bases). V lost 3 bases and J lost 4, with 13 bases in between. CDR3 length: 14 amino acids. Germline CDR1 is LNHDA and CDR2 is SQIVND (reference sequence). The CDR3: CASSMGASGYEQYF. DNA of the CDR3: TGTGCCAGTAGTATGGGGGCTAGCGGTTACGAGCAGTACTTC.

The rearrangement links TRBV5-1 to TRBJ2-5; D gene uncertain. Looked up from germline, CDR1 is SGHRS and CDR2 is YFSETQ. The ends were cut back, 4 bases at V and 1 base at J, with 11 bases in the middle. CDR3 length: 14 residues. CDR3 bases: TGCGCCAGCAGCCAGGCTGGGTCCCAAGAGACCCAGTACTTC. Translating gives CASSQAGSQETQYF.

This clone was seen once. The chain has TRBV19 and TRBJ2-7, with 7 bases matching TRBD1. The germline CDR1 and CDR2 sequences are LNHDA and SQIVND (reference sequence). The ends lost 8 bases at V and 6 bases at J; junction bases unmatched: 16. The CDR3 loop spans 15 amino acids. The CDR3: CASSRNWDSLSEQYF. CDR3 nucleotides: TGTGCCAGTTCACGCAATTGGGACAGCCTCTCCGAGCAGTACTTC.

The rearrangement links TRBV5-4 to TRBJ2-1; the match to TRBD2 covers 8 bases. The ends lost 4 bases at V and 9 bases at J; junction bases unmatched: 15. Germline CDR1 reads SGHNT; CDR2 reads YYREEE (reference sequence). This CDR3 spans 16 amino acids. The CDR3 coding sequence is TGTGCCAGCAGCGGTTATGAAGCGGGGGTCATACCTGAGCAGTTCTTC. This translates into CASSGYEAGVIPEQFF. Combining the CDR3 with reference TRBV5-4 and TRBJ2-1 gives the whole variable domain ETGVTQSPTHLIKTRGQQVTLRCSSQSGHNTVSWYQQALGQGPQFIFQYYREEENGRGNFPPRFSGLQFPNYSSELNVNALELDDSALYLCASSGYEAGVIPEQFFGPGTRLTVL.

The chain employs TRBV29-1 and TRBJ2-5; D tentatively reads TRBD1 or TRBD2 (6 bases each). CDR1 SQVTM and CDR2 ANQGSEA come from the germline V gene. CDR3 length equals 13 residues. Deletions cut 4 bases from V and 5 bases from J, with 14 bases between. The CDR3 reads CSVVSGGAETQYF. CDR3 bases: TGCAGCGTTGTGTCCGGGGGCGCGGAGACCCAGTACTTC.

This sequence joins TRBV11-2 and TRBJ2-7; D gene ambiguous. Germline values: CDR1 SGHAT, CDR2 FQNNGV. This CDR3 region has 16 residues. V was cut by 0 bases and J by 7 bases, with 19 bases left in between. This chain's CDR3 is CASSLEWSGPLREQYF. DNA for the CDR3: TGTGCCAGCAGCTTAGAGTGGTCAGGACCACTTCGAGAGCAGTACTTC.